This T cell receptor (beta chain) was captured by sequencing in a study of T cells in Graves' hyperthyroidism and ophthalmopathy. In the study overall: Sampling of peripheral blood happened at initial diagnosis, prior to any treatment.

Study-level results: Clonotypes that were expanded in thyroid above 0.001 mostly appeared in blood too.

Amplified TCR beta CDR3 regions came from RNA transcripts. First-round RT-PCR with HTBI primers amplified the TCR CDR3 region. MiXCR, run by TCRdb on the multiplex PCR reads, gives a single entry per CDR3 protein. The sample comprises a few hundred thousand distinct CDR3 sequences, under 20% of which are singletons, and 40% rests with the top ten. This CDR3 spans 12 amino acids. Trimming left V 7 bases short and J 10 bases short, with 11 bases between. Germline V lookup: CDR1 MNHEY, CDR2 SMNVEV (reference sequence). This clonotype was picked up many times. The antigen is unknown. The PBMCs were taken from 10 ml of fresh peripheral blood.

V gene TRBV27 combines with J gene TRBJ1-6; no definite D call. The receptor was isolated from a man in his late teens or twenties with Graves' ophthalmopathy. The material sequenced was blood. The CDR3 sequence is CASKDGLSPLHF. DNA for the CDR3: TGTGCCAGCAAGGATGGGCTCTCACCCCTCCACTTT.